This TCR beta chain was captured by sequencing in a study of cytomegalovirus exposure and HLA in healthy donors. In regard to this clone: Its antigen is as yet unknown. At the DNA level, this CDR3 is encoded by other sequences in the same sample as well.

V was clipped by 3 bases and J by 8 bases; unmatched bases: 2. The CDR3 is 12 residues long. Germline values: CDR1 KGHSH, CDR2 LQKENI. The PCR contained 60 Vbeta and 13 Jbeta primers. TCRdb's table, derived via immunoSEQ multiplex PCR, lists solely in-frame clones and lacks some. The table records roughly 100,000 clones, 70% to 85% of them present only once. Broader study findings: When analyzed later, a missense DCLRE1C variant was found to be linked to TCR beta V- and J-gene trimming.

This receptor was identified in a man aged 55 to 70 in good health and CMV-seronegative. This chain connects TRBV18 to TRBJ1-2, with TRBD1 identical over 8 bases. The source material was PBMCs. The CDR3 reads CASSPDRGGYTF. The CDR3 nucleotides read TGTGCCAGCTCACCCGACAGGGGCGGCTACACCTTC. Full variable domain (missing parts from reference TRBV18 and TRBJ1-2): NAGVMQNPRHLVRRRGQEARLRCSPMKGHSHVYWYRQLPEEGLKFMVYLQKENIIDESGMPKERFSAEFPKEGPSILRIQQVVRGDSAAYFCASSPDRGGYTFGSGTRLTVV.